This paragraph covers one T cell receptor beta chain sequence. Its specificity is unknown. The V end lost 2 bases, the J end lost 5 bases, and 11 bases lay between the germline ends. Germline values: CDR1 MNHEY, CDR2 SVGEGT. This CDR3 region has 14 residues. The data stem from a study of T cell repertoires in cytomegalovirus infection. One entry per CDR3 protein, called by TCRdb with MiXCR from the reads. The sample carries about 400,000 distinct CDR3 sequences, roughly 36% recorded once. V usage is TRBV6-2 or TRBV6-3 and J usage is TRBJ2-3; D is ambiguous. The TCR sequence derives from a human donor in good health (CMV status not recorded). Some clones in this sample may be carry-over from other donors' samples. This sample comprised cultured PBMCs, obtained from culture after CMV antigen stimulation. The CDR3 protein is CASSYSAKKDTQYF. In nucleotides, the CDR3 is TGTGCCAGCAGTTACAGCGCTAAAAAAGATACGCAGTATTTT.